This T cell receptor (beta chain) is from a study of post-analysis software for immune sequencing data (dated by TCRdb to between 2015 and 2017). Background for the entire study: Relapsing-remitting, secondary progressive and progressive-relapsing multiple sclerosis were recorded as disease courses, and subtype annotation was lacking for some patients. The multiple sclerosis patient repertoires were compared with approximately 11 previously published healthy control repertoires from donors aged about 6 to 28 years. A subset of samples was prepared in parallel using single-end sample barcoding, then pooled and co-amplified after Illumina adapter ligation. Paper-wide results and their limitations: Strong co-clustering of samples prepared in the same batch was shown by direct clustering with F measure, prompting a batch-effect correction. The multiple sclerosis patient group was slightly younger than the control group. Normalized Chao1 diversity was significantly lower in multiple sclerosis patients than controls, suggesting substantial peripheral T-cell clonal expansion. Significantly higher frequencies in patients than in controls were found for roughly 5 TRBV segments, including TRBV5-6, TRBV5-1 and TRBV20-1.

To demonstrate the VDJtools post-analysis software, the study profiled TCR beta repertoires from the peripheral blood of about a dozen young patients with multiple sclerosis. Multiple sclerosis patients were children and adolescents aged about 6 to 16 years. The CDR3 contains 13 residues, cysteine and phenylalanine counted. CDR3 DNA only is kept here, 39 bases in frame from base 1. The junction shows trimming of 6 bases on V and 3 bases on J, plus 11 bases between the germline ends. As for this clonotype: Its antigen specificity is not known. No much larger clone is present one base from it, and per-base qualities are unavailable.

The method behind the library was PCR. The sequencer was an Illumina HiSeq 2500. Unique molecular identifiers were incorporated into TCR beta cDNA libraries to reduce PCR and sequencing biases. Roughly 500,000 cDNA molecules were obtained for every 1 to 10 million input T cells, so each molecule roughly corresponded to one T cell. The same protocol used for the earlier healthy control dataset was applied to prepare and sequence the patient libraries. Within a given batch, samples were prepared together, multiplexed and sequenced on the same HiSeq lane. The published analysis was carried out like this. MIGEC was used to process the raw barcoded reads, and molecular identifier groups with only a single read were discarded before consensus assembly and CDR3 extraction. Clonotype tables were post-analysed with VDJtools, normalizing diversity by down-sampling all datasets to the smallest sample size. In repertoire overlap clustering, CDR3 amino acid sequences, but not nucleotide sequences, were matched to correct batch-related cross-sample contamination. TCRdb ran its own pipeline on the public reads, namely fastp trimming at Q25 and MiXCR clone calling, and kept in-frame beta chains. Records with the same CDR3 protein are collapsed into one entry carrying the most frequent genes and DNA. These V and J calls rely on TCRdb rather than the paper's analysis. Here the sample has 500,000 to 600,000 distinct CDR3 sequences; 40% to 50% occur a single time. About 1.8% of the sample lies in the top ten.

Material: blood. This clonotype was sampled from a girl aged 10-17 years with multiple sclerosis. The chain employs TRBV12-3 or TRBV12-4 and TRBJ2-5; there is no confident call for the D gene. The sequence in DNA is TGTGCCAGCAGCGGGTGGAGTGAAGAGACCCAGTACTTC. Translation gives CASSGWSEETQYF.